Described below is a single T cell receptor (beta chain) sequence and its context. The data were obtained in a study of long-term antiretroviral therapy in people with HIV. The immunoSEQ assay was v3.0, run at survey level. Sequencing was directed toward 40,000-50,000 T-cell genomes in each sample. Data came from immunoSEQ multiplex PCR; TCRdb stores just in-frame clones and leaves some out. This table holds nearly 25,000 clones, more than 65% found once. This material consisted of unsorted PBMCs, taken 3 years after starting antiretroviral therapy. The clonotype originates from a man aged 45-65 years with HIV.

The DNA for the CDR3 is TGTGCCAGTAGTCTCGCCCCGACAGGAGCCTACGAGCAGTACTTC. This encodes CASSLAPTGAYEQYF. J is TRBJ2-7 and V is TRBV19; D possibly corresponds to TRBD1 (6 bases). This CDR3 is built from 15 residues. V lost 5 bases and J lost 2, with 16 bases in between. Germline lookup yields CDR1 LNHDA and CDR2 SQIVND (reference sequence).